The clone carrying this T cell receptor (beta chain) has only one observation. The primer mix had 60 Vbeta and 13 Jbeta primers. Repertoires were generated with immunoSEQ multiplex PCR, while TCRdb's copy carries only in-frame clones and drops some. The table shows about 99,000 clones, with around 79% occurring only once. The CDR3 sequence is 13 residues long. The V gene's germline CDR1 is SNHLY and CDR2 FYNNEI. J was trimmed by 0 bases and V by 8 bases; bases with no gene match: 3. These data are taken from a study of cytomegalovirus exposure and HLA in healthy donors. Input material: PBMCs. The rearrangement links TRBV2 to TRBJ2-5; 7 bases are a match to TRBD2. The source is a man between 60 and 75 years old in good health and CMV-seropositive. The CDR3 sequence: CASGAGDQETQYF. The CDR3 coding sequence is TGTGCCAGCGGGGCGGGGGACCAAGAGACCCAGTACTTC.